Listed here are 16 T cell receptor beta chains from one sample, sequenced in a study of blood T cell repertoires in COVID-19. The assay was immunoSEQ multiplex PCR, and TCRdb's table has in-frame clones only and misses some. The data contain approximately 170,000 clones, 86% of them singletons. The sample was peripheral blood. The receptors were gathered from a man between 65 and 85 years old with acute or convalescent COVID-19.

V gene TRBV6-6 combines with J gene TRBJ1-4, with no clear D. V dropped 2 bases and J dropped 2 bases, with 9 bases sitting between them. The CDR3 loop spans 15 amino acids. Per germline, CDR1 MNHNY and CDR2 SVGAGI (reference sequence). CDR3 sequence reads: CASSYPPGTNEKLFF. The CDR3, as DNA: TGTGCCAGCAGTTACCCCCCTGGCACTAATGAAAAACTGTTTTTT.

This clone was found many times. The CDR3 coding sequence is TGTGCCAGCAGCTCGCCTGACAGCTCCTACGAGCAGTACTTC. It encodes CASSSPDSSYEQYF. The chain employs TRBV13 and TRBJ2-7, with TRBD1 as a possible D gene (5 bases). Trimming left V 4 bases short and J 0 bases short, with 10 bases between. The CDR3 runs 14 residues. Germline CDR1 reads PRHDT; CDR2 reads FYEKMQ (reference sequence).

This chain connects TRBV5-1 to TRBJ2-7, with 11 positions matching TRBD1. With V trimmed by 0 bases and J by 6 bases, 5 bases remained unmatched. This CDR3 spans 15 amino acids. Germline V gene sequence: CDR1 SGHRS, CDR2 YFSETQ. CDR3 residues: CASSLVGQGASEQYF. The CDR3 DNA is TGCGCCAGCAGCTTGGTAGGACAGGGGGCGAGCGAGCAGTACTTC.

This clone showed up just once. The genes are TRBV27 and TRBJ2-1; 11 bases agree with TRBD2. The CDR3 has 16 amino acids. The J segment lost 9 bases and the V segment lost 4 bases, leaving 11 bases of the junction unmatched. The V gene's germline CDR1 is MNHEY and CDR2 SMNVEV (reference sequence). CDR3: CASSSLSGGAAIEQFF. CDR3 nucleotide sequence: TGTGCCAGCAGTTCCCTTAGCGGGGGGGCCGCCATTGAGCAGTTCTTC.

The chain carries TRBV6-5 and TRBJ1-6; 7 bases fit TRBD1. This CDR3 is 14 amino acids long. V lost 5 bases and J lost 6; bases outside the gene matches: 4. Looked up from germline, CDR1 is MNHEY and CDR2 is SVGAGI. In DNA, the CDR3 is TGTGCCAGCAGTACCGGGACAGTTAATTCACCCCTCCACTTT. Translation gives CASSTGTVNSPLHF.

V usage is TRBV7-2 and J usage is TRBJ1-1; 7 bases line up with TRBD1. This CDR3 contains 14 residues. Looked up from germline, CDR1 is SGHTA and CDR2 is FQGNSA. The trim removed 5 bases at V and 2 bases at J, leaving 5 bases unmatched. CDR3 sequence reads: CASSIDRANTEAFF. For the CDR3, the DNA is TGTGCCAGCAGCATCGACAGGGCAAACACTGAAGCTTTCTTT.

The V call is TRBV19, the J call TRBJ1-1; 7 positions match TRBD1. Germline lookup yields CDR1 LNHDA and CDR2 SQIVND (reference sequence). V was clipped by 8 bases and J by 5 bases; unmatched bases: 8. CDR3 size: 13 residues. As DNA, the CDR3 is TGTGCCAGTTCCGACAGGGTATGGACTGAAGCTTTCTTT. It encodes CASSDRVWTEAFF. The full variable domain, rest sourced from reference TRBV19 and TRBJ1-1, is DGGITQSPKYLFRKEGQNVTLSCEQNLNHDAMYWYRQDPGQGLRLIYYSQIVNDFQKGDIAEGYSVSREKKESFPLTVTSAQKNPTAFYLCASSDRVWTEAFFGQGTRLTVV.

V usage is TRBV10-3 and J usage is TRBJ1-6, with D maybe TRBD1 (6 bases). Between the trimmed V and J ends, which lost 7 bases and 8 bases, there was a span of 18 bases. The CDR3 is 15 amino acids. Per germline, CDR1 ENHRY and CDR2 SYGVKD. In DNA form, the CDR3 reads TGTGCCATCAAAAACACGGGGGGCATGGATTCACCCCTCCACTTT. It yields the protein CAIKNTGGMDSPLHF.

CDR3 coding DNA: TGCGCCAGCAGTTCCGGAGGGGTCCTTAGGGGGCCCCAGCATTTT. Its translation is CASSSGGVLRGPQHF. The V gene is TRBV5-1, the J gene TRBJ1-5; D may be TRBD1 (5 bases). Germline CDR1 and CDR2: SGHRS and YFSETQ. Trimming left V 5 bases short and J 9 bases short, with 21 bases between. The CDR3 spans 15 residues.

The count of this clone is one. The genes are TRBV28 and TRBJ2-5; 7 bases line up with TRBD2. CDR3 length equals 17 residues. Germline V lookup: CDR1 MDHEN, CDR2 SYDVKM. Unmatched junction bases numbered 14, after V lost 3 bases and J lost 4 bases. The CDR3: CASSFGLWAGVGETQYF. For the CDR3, the DNA is TGTGCCAGCAGTTTCGGGCTATGGGCGGGAGTGGGAGAGACCCAGTACTTC.

The sample holds one count of this clone. V usage is TRBV5-1 and J usage is TRBJ2-1; the match to TRBD2 covers 9 bases. Trimming at V came to 0 bases and at J to 7 bases, leaving 8 bases not matched to a gene. The CDR3 length is 16 residues. Looked up from germline, CDR1 is SGHRS and CDR2 is YFSETQ. The CDR3 bases are TGCGCCAGCAGCTTGGTAGCGGGGGCTGGTACGAATGAGCAGTTCTTC. Its protein is CASSLVAGAGTNEQFF. Together with reference TRBV5-1 and TRBJ2-1, the CDR3 gives the full variable domain: KAGVTQTPRYLIKTRGQQVTLSCSPISGHRSVSWYQQTPGQGLQFLFEYFSETQRNKGNFPGRFSGRQFSNSRSEMNVSTLELGDSALYLCASSLVAGAGTNEQFFGPGTRLTVL.

This CDR3 reads CASRRGDGYTF. The CDR3 DNA is TGTGCCAGTCGCCGGGGGGATGGCTACACCTTC. The chain uses TRBV19 and TRBJ1-2; perhaps TRBD1 as D (5 bases). The CDR3 runs to 11 residues. Germline V gene lookup returns CDR1 LNHDA and CDR2 SQIVND (reference sequence). Trimming left V 8 bases short and J 6 bases short, with 10 bases between.

V usage is TRBV11-2 and J usage is TRBJ2-7; a possible D gene is TRBD2 (6 bases). The CDR3 contains 14 residues. Trimming left V 5 bases short and J 3 bases short, with 14 bases between. Germline V CDR1 and CDR2: SGHAT, FQNNGV. CDR3 nucleotides: TGTGCCAGCAGCAGCCGGGGGAATTACTACGAGCAGTACTTC. This sequence encodes CASSSRGNYYEQYF.

The rearrangement joins TRBV5-1 to TRBJ2-5; D not certain. Germline CDR1 and CDR2: SGHRS and YFSETQ. The CDR3 covers 14 residues. V was clipped by 0 bases and J by 5 bases, with 11 bases between them. CDR3 sequence: CASSLASPGETQYF. The CDR3 DNA sequence: TGCGCCAGCAGCTTGGCTTCTCCCGGGGAGACCCAGTACTTC.

The gene calls are TRBV9 and TRBJ2-7; 12 bases agree with TRBD2. Germline V gene sequence: CDR1 SGDLS, CDR2 YYNGEE. V gave up 3 bases and J gave up 2 bases; unmatched junction bases: 3. CDR3 length equals 15 residues. CDR3 amino acids: CASSARTSGTYEQYF. In DNA, the CDR3 is TGTGCCAGCAGCGCTCGGACTAGCGGGACCTACGAGCAGTACTTC.

This clone was counted only a few times. V is TRBV7-2 and J is TRBJ1-2; 8 nucleotides line up with TRBD1. The junction had 4 bases not matched to a gene; V was cut back by 5 bases and J by 2 bases. This CDR3 region has 14 residues. Germline V gene data show CDR1 as SGHTA and CDR2 as FQGNSA. The CDR3 region has the DNA TGTGCCAGCAGCCTCTGGACAGGGAACTATGGCTACACCTTC. Its protein product is CASSLWTGNYGYTF.